This record covers a single T cell receptor (beta chain). Its antigen is undetermined. The source of the sample is a study of T cells in Graves' hyperthyroidism and ophthalmopathy. Study at large: Peripheral blood specimens were obtained at initial diagnosis, prior to any treatment.

Between the trimmed V and J ends, which lost 7 bases and 0 bases, there was a span of 6 bases. Germline CDR1 and CDR2: MNHNS and SASEGT. This CDR3 spans 12 amino acids. Study results and limitations: Most thyroid clonotypes expanded above 0.001 were also detected in blood. From stable hyperthyroidism, ophthalmopathy was set apart by a 13 V-J model.

Not enrolled were patients with uncontrolled infection, other autoimmune disease, pregnancy or lactation. Regions amplified from RNA transcripts were the TCR beta CDR3 regions. Primed by the HTBI set, a first-round RT-PCR was run on the TCR CDR3. TCRdb fed the multiplex PCR reads into MiXCR, producing one record per CDR3 protein. The data contain hundreds of thousands of distinct CDR3 sequences, roughly an eighth of them singletons. Sequencing input: blood. This sequence was found in a woman between 35 and 50 years old with Graves' ophthalmopathy. The chain joins TRBV6-1 to TRBJ1-1; tentatively, D is TRBD1 (5 bases). DNA for the CDR3: TGTGCCAGCACCAGGGTGAACACTGAAGCTTTCTTT. Translated: CASTRVNTEAFF.